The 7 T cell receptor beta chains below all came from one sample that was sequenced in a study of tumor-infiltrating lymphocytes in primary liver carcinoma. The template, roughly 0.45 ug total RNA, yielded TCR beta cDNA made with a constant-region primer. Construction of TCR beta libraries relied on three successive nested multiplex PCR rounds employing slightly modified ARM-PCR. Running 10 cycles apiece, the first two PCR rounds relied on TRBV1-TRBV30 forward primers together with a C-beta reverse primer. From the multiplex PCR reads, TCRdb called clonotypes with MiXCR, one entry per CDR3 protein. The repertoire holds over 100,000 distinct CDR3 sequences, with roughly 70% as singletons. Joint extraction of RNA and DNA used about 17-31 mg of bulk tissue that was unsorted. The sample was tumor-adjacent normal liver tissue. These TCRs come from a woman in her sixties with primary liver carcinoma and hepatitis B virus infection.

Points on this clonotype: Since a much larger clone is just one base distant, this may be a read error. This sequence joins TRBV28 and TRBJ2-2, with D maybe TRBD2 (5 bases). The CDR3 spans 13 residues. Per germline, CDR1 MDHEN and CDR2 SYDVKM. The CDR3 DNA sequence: TGTGCCAGCAGTCAAAGGAATACCGGGAAGCTGTTTTTT. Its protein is CASSQRNTGKLFF.

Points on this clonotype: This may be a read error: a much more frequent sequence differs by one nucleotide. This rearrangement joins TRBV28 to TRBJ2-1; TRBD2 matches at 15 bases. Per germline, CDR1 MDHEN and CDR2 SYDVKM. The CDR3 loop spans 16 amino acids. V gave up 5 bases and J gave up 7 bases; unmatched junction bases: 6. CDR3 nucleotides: TGTGCCAGCAGTGGCGGGACTAGCGGGAGGTTGAATGAGCAGTTCTTC. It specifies CASSGGTSGRLNEQFF.

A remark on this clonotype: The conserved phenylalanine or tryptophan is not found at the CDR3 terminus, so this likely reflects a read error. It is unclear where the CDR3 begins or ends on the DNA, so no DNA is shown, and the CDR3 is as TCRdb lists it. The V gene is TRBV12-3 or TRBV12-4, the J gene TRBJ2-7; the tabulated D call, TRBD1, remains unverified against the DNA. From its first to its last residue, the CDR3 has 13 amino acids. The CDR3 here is CASSLTGPYEQYL.

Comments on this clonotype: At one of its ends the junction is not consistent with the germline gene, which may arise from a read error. CDR3 sequence (DNA): TGTACCAGCAGTGGTCCGGGACAGGGGGTCTATGGCTACACCTTC. Amino acid sequence: CTSSGPGQGVYGYTF. V and J are TRBV5-4 and TRBJ1-2, with TRBD1 matching over 11 bases. The CDR3 spans 15 residues. The germline CDR1 and CDR2 sequences are SGHNT and YYREEE (reference sequence).

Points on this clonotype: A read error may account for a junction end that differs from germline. The CDR3 sequence is CASGLIAQETQYF. The CDR3 nucleotides read TGCGCCAGCGGTTTAATCGCCCAAGAGACCCAGTACTTC. The chain recombines TRBV12-3 or TRBV12-4 with TRBJ2-5; a weak D match, TRBD2 (5 bases). The CDR3 has 13 residues.

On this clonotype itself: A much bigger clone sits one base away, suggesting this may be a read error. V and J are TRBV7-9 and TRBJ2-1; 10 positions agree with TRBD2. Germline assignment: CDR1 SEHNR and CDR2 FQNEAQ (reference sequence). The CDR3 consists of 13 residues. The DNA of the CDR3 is TGTGTCTTGTCCCTAGCGGGAGTGGATGAGCAGTTCTTC. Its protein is CVLSLAGVDEQFF.

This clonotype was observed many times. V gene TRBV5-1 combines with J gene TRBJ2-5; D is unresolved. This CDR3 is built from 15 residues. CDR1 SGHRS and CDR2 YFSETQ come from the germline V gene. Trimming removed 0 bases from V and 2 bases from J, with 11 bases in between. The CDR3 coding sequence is TGCGCCAGCAGCTTGGGAGCCGGGTTACAAGAGACCCAGTACTTC. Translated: CASSLGAGLQETQYF.